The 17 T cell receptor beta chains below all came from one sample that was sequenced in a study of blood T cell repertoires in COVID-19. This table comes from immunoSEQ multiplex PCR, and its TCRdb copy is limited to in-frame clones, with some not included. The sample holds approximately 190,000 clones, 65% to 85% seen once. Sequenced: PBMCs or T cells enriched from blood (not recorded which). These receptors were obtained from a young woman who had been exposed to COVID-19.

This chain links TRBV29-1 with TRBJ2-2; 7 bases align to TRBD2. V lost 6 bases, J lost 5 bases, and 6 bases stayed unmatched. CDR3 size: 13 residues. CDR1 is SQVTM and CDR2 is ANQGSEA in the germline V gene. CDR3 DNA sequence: TGCAGCGTCTTCAGGGAGGGAACCGGGGAGCTGTTTTTT. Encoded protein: CSVFREGTGELFF.

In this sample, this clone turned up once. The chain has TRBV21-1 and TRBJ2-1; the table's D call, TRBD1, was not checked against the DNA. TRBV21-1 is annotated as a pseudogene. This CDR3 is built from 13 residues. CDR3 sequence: CASSPSGSNEQFF. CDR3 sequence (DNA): TGTGCCAGCAGCCCGTCAGGCAGCAATGAGCAGTTCTTC.

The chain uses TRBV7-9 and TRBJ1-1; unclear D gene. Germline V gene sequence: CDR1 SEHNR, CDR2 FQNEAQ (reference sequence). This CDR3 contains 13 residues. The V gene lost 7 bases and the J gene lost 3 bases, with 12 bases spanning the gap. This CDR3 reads CASIEEGYTEAFF. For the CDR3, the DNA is TGTGCCAGCATCGAAGAGGGTTACACTGAAGCTTTCTTT.

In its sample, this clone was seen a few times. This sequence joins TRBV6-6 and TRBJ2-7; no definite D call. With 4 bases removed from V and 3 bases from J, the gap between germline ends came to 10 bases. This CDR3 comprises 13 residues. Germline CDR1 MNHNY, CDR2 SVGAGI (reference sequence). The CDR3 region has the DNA TGTGCCAGCAGTTCGTATGAGTTCTACGAGCAGTACTTC. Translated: CASSSYEFYEQYF.

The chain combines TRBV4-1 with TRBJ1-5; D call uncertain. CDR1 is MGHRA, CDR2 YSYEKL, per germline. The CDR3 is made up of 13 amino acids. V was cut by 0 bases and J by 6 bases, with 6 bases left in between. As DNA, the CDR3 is TGCGCCAGCAGCCAAGATACTGGTCAGCCCCAGCATTTT. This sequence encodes CASSQDTGQPQHF.

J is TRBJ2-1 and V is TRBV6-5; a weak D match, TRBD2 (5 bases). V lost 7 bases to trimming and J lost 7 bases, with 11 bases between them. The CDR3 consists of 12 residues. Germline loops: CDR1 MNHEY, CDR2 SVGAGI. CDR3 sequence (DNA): TGTGCCAGCATCACGAGGGCGAATGAGCAGTTCTTC. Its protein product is CASITRANEQFF.

DNA for the CDR3: TGTGCCAGCAGCCCCCCGCAGGGGCTAGCTGGAAACACCATATATTTT. As protein: CASSPPQGLAGNTIYF. The rearrangement joins TRBV9 to TRBJ1-3; possibly TRBD1 for D (6 bases). The CDR3 length is 16 residues. Germline-derived CDR1 and CDR2 are SGDLS and YYNGEE. With 4 bases removed from V and 2 bases from J, the gap between germline ends came to 16 bases.

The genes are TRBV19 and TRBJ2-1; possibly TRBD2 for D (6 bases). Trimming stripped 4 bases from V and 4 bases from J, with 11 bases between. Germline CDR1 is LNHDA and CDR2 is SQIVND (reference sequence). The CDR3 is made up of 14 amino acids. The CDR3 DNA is TGTGCCAGTAGTAGCGGGACCCTATACAATGAGCAGTTCTTC. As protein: CASSSGTLYNEQFF. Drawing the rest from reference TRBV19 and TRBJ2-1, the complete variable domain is DGGITQSPKYLFRKEGQNVTLSCEQNLNHDAMYWYRQDPGQGLRLIYYSQIVNDFQKGDIAEGYSVSREKKESFPLTVTSAQKNPTAFYLCASSSGTLYNEQFFGPGTRLTVL.

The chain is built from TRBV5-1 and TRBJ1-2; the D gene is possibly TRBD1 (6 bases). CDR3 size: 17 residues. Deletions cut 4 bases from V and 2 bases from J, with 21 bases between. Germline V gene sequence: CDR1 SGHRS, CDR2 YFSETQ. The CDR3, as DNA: TGCGCCAGCAGCCTGAGGGGGTGGACTGAGGGGAACTATGGCTACACCTTC. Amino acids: CASSLRGWTEGNYGYTF. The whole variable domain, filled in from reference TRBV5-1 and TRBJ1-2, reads KAGVTQTPRYLIKTRGQQVTLSCSPISGHRSVSWYQQTPGQGLQFLFEYFSETQRNKGNFPGRFSGRQFSNSRSEMNVSTLELGDSALYLCASSLRGWTEGNYGYTFGSGTRLTVV.

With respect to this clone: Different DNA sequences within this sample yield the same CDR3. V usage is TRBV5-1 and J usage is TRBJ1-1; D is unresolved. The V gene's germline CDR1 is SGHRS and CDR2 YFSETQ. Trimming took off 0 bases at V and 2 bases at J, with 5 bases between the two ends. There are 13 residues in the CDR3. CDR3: CASSLDSNTEAFF. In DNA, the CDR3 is TGCGCCAGCAGCTTGGATTCTAACACTGAAGCTTTCTTT.

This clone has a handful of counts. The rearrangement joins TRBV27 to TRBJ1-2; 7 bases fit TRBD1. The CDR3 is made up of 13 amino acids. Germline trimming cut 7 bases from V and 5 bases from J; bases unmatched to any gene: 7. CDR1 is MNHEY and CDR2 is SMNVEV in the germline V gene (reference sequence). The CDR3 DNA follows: TGTGCCAGCAATCCAGGGGGAGGATATGGCTACACCTTC. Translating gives CASNPGGGYGYTF.

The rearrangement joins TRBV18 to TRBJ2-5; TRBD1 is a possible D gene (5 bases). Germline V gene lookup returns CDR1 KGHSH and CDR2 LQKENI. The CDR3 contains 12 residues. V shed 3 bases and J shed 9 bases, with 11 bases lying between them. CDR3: CASSPEGVAQYF. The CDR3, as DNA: TGTGCCAGCTCACCGGAAGGGGTGGCCCAGTACTTC.

DNA for the CDR3: TGTGCCAGCAGTGACCTGACATTCTCTGGAAACACCATATATTTT. Amino acids: CASSDLTFSGNTIYF. This chain joins TRBV2 and TRBJ1-3; D unclear. CDR3 size: 15 residues. The germline gives CDR1 SNHLY, CDR2 FYNNEI. V lost 3 bases, J lost 0 bases, and 9 bases lay in between.

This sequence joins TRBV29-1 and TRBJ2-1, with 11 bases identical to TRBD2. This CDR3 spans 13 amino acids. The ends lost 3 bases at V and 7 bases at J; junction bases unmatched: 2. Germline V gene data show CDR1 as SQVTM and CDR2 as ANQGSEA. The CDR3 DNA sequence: TGCAGCGTTGATAGACTAGCGGGGAATGAGCAGTTCTTC. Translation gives CSVDRLAGNEQFF.

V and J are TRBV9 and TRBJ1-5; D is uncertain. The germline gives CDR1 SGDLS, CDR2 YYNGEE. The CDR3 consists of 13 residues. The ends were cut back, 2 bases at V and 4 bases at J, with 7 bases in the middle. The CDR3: CASSVEVNQPQHF. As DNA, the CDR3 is TGTGCCAGCAGCGTTGAGGTAAATCAGCCCCAGCATTTT. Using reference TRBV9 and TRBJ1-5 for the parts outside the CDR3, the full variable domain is DSGVTQTPKHLITATGQRVTLRCSPRSGDLSVYWYQQSLDQGLQFLIQYYNGEERAKGNILERFSAQQFPDLHSELNLSSLELGDSALYFCASSVEVNQPQHFGDGTRLSIL.

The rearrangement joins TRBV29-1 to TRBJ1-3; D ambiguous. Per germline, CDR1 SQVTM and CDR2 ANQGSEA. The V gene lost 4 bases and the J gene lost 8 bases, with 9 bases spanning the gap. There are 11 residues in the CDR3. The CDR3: CSVARGDTIYF. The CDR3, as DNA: TGCAGCGTTGCCCGCGGGGACACCATATATTTT.

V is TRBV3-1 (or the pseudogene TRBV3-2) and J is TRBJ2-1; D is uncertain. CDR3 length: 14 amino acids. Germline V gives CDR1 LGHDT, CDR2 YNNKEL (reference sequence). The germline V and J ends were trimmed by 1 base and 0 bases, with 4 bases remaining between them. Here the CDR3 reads CASSQGGSYNEQFF. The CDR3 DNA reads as TGTGCCAGCAGCCAAGGAGGCTCCTACAATGAGCAGTTCTTC.